Listed here are 19 T cell receptor beta chains from one sample, sequenced in a study of cytomegalovirus exposure and HLA in healthy donors. A multiplex PCR was run with 60 Vbeta primers and 13 Jbeta primers. The data were produced by immunoSEQ multiplex PCR, yet TCRdb's version contains in-frame clones alone and is incomplete. This table has under 150,000 clones, just under 80% appearing once. The sequenced sample consisted of PBMCs. These receptors all stem from a young woman in good health and CMV-seronegative.

The chain has TRBV15 and TRBJ2-7, with D possibly matching TRBD1 (6 bases). The germline CDR1 and CDR2 sequences are LNHNV and YYDKDF (reference sequence). This CDR3 has 14 amino acids. The V and J ends lost 5 bases and 5 bases respectively, with 16 bases between them. In nucleotides, the CDR3 is TGTGCCACCAGCGTGGGGACATATGCCCACGAGCAGTACTTC. It is translated as CATSVGTYAHEQYF.

CDR3 nucleotide sequence: TGTGCCAGCAGAGGGACAGGGAACACTGAAGCTTTCTTT. Translated: CASRGTGNTEAFF. This chain links TRBV6-4 with TRBJ1-1; 8 bases line up with TRBD1. CDR1 is MRHNA and CDR2 is SNTAGT in the germline V gene. V was clipped by 6 bases and J by 1 base; unmatched bases: 1. CDR3 length: 13 residues.

CDR3 residues: CASRREDRTGELFF. The CDR3 coding sequence is TGTGCCAGCAGACGGGAGGATCGAACCGGGGAGCTGTTTTTT. The chain links TRBV6-1 to TRBJ2-2, with 7 positions matching TRBD2. J gave up 5 bases and V 6 bases, and 6 bases lay outside the gene matches. Germline V gene data show CDR1 as MNHNS and CDR2 as SASEGT. The CDR3 runs to 14 residues.

V gene TRBV7-9 combines with J gene TRBJ2-7; D is unresolved. Germline V gives CDR1 SEHNR, CDR2 FQNEAQ (reference sequence). This CDR3 has 13 residues. The ends were cut back, 3 bases at V and 0 bases at J, with 6 bases in the middle. CDR3 sequence reads: CASSFPSSYEQYF. Written as DNA, the CDR3 is TGTGCCAGCAGCTTCCCCAGCTCCTACGAGCAGTACTTC.

J is TRBJ2-7 and V is TRBV5-1; 7 nucleotides agree with TRBD2. Unmatched junction bases numbered 6, after V lost 2 bases and J lost 1 base. This CDR3 has 15 residues. Germline CDR1 reads SGHRS; CDR2 reads YFSETQ. The chain's CDR3 is CASSFRERGSYEQYF. The CDR3 DNA reads TGCGCCAGCAGCTTTAGGGAGCGGGGATCCTACGAGCAGTACTTC.

The CDR3 sequence: CASSRQSGSKSYEQYF. As DNA, the CDR3 is TGTGCCAGCAGCCGTCAGAGCGGGAGTAAGTCTTACGAGCAGTACTTC. V and J are TRBV9 and TRBJ2-7, with TRBD2 matching 8 bases. The junction had 13 bases not matched to a gene; V was cut back by 4 bases and J by 4 bases. CDR3 length: 16 residues. The germline V gene has CDR1 SGDLS and CDR2 YYNGEE.

This rearrangement joins TRBV6-5 to TRBJ2-2; D gene ambiguous. Germline CDR1 is MNHEY and CDR2 is SVGAGI. Deletions cut 7 bases from V and 5 bases from J, with 5 bases between. The CDR3 has 11 amino acids. Here the CDR3 reads CASTRTGELFF. The CDR3 DNA follows: TGTGCCAGCACACGGACCGGGGAGCTGTTTTTT.

The V call is TRBV6-1, the J call TRBJ1-3; D call uncertain. This CDR3 comprises 15 residues. V lost 6 bases and J 1 base, leaving 13 bases between the germline ends. Germline V gene sequence: CDR1 MNHNS, CDR2 SASEGT. CDR3: CASRGGRPSGNTIYF. CDR3 coding DNA: TGTGCCAGCAGGGGAGGCAGACCTTCTGGAAACACCATATATTTT.

The chain has TRBV19 and TRBJ2-7; 9 bases fit TRBD1. The CDR3 is made up of 14 amino acids. Germline CDR1 reads LNHDA; CDR2 reads SQIVND (reference sequence). Germline trimming cut 3 bases from V and 5 bases from J; bases unmatched to any gene: 5. The CDR3 spells CASSITTGGDEQYF. The CDR3 DNA is TGTGCCAGTAGTATCACCACAGGGGGCGACGAGCAGTACTTC.

The rearrangement uses TRBV5-6 and TRBJ2-4; D remains unclear. V gave up 0 bases and J gave up 3 bases, with 10 bases separating them. Germline CDR1 SGHDT, CDR2 YYEEEE. The CDR3 is made up of 15 amino acids. The CDR3 loop is CASSLGIQYKNIQYF. The CDR3 region has the DNA TGTGCCAGCAGCTTGGGAATACAGTACAAAAACATTCAGTACTTC.

This clone has only a few counts. V usage is TRBV19 and J usage is TRBJ2-3; TRBD2 aligns across 10 bases. The junction had 13 bases not matched to a gene; V was cut back by 6 bases and J by 1 base. Germline lookup yields CDR1 LNHDA and CDR2 SQIVND (reference sequence). This CDR3 contains 18 residues. This CDR3 reads CASSSAGTGTSGTDTQYF. CDR3 bases: TGTGCCAGTAGCTCGGCGGGCACCGGGACTAGCGGCACAGATACGCAGTATTTT.

The chain has TRBV5-4 and TRBJ2-1; TRBD1 might be the D (6 bases). Trimming removed 0 bases at V and 10 bases at J, with 8 bases between. Per the germline V gene, CDR1 is SGHNT and CDR2 is YYREEE (reference sequence). There are 12 residues in the CDR3. This CDR3 reads CASSLVRGEQFF. CDR3 bases: TGTGCCAGCAGCTTGGTCAGGGGCGAGCAGTTCTTC. Full variable domain (missing parts from reference TRBV5-4 and TRBJ2-1): ETGVTQSPTHLIKTRGQQVTLRCSSQSGHNTVSWYQQALGQGPQFIFQYYREEENGRGNFPPRFSGLQFPNYSSELNVNALELDDSALYLCASSLVRGEQFFGPGTRLTVL.

The chain employs TRBV19 and TRBJ2-1; 12 nucleotides line up with TRBD2. V trimming: 1 base; J trimming: 2 bases; junction bases outside the gene matches: 3. The CDR3 is made up of 17 amino acids. Germline loops: CDR1 LNHDA, CDR2 SQIVND (reference sequence). CDR3 amino acids: CASSIGLAGETYNEQFF. CDR3 in DNA: TGTGCCAGTAGTATAGGACTAGCGGGAGAAACCTACAATGAGCAGTTCTTC.

V and J are TRBV19 and TRBJ1-1; a possible D gene is TRBD1 (5 bases). The CDR3 covers 13 residues. The ends were cut back, 7 bases at V and 0 bases at J, with 9 bases in the middle. Germline loops: CDR1 LNHDA, CDR2 SQIVND (reference sequence). The CDR3 sequence is CASKRTLNTEAFF. CDR3 in DNA: TGTGCCAGTAAGAGGACATTGAACACTGAAGCTTTCTTT.

This chain links TRBV6-6 with TRBJ1-5, with 7 bases matching TRBD1. CDR1 and CDR2 (germline): MNHNY, SVGAGI (reference sequence). The CDR3 is made up of 13 amino acids. J was trimmed by 4 bases and V by 6 bases; bases with no gene match: 3. This chain's CDR3 is CASSPQGNQPQHF. The CDR3 DNA sequence: TGTGCCAGCAGCCCACAGGGGAATCAGCCCCAGCATTTT.

The genes are TRBV5-4 and TRBJ2-5; D call uncertain. The CDR3 has 13 amino acids. With 1 base removed from V and 5 bases from J, the gap between germline ends came to 9 bases. The germline V gene has CDR1 SGHNT and CDR2 YYREEE (reference sequence). CDR3 DNA: TGTGCCAGCAGCTTGCGAGCGTCGGAGACCCAGTACTTC. Translated: CASSLRASETQYF. Full variable domain (missing parts from reference TRBV5-4 and TRBJ2-5): ETGVTQSPTHLIKTRGQQVTLRCSSQSGHNTVSWYQQALGQGPQFIFQYYREEENGRGNFPPRFSGLQFPNYSSELNVNALELDDSALYLCASSLRASETQYFGPGTRLLVL.

This clone was recorded only once. The chain joins TRBV5-4 to TRBJ2-2; 14 nucleotides agree with TRBD2. Germline lookup yields CDR1 SGHNT and CDR2 YYREEE (reference sequence). Unmatched junction bases numbered 11, after V lost 6 bases and J lost 7 bases. The CDR3 totals 17 residues. The CDR3 reads CASNSGLAGDMIGELFF. The CDR3 DNA is TGTGCCAGCAACTCGGGACTAGCGGGAGATATGATCGGGGAGCTGTTTTTT.

The chain uses TRBV30 and TRBJ2-2; TRBD1 matches 9 bases. Germline trimming cut 2 bases from V and 5 bases from J; bases unmatched to any gene: 12. CDR3 length equals 17 residues. Per germline, CDR1 GTSNPN and CDR2 SVGIG (reference sequence). The CDR3 is CAWSNLGQGVKTGELFF. The CDR3 nucleotides are TGTGCCTGGAGTAATTTGGGACAGGGAGTTAAGACCGGGGAGCTGTTTTTT.

The chain links TRBV30 to TRBJ2-1, with D uncertain. V gave up 3 bases and J gave up 13 bases, with 13 bases separating them. The CDR3 contains 11 residues. CDR1 and CDR2 from the germline V gene are GTSNPN and SVGIG (reference sequence). CDR3 region: CAWSDTADQFF. DNA for the CDR3: TGTGCCTGGAGCGATACAGCTGACCAGTTCTTC.